The clone carrying this T cell receptor beta chain was seen ten or more times. Its target is not known. This CDR3 has 13 residues. The V end was cut by 1 base, the J end by 7 bases, with 11 bases between. This sample is part of a study of T-cell reconstitution after alpha-beta-depleted transplantation in children. Findings of the study overall: Several hundred rapidly expanded clones from non-depleted graft cells reportedly supplied alpha-beta T cells about two months post-transplant. At the one-year point after transplant, T-cell counts and TCRbeta diversity were found to come mostly from T cells that had been newly produced. From surviving recipient T cells and thymic progenitors came the high day-60 TCRbeta diversity observed in some patients.

A TCRbeta library incorporating unique molecular identifiers was prepared. MiXCR, applied by TCRdb to the PCR reads, yields one record per CDR3 protein. Of about 240,000 distinct CDR3 sequences listed, roughly 24% are singletons. The chain employs TRBV12-3 or TRBV12-4 and TRBJ2-7, with no clear D. The input for sequencing was PBMCs, taken before TCRalphabeta/CD19-depleted stem cell transplant. The receptor was isolated from a girl aged 2-10 years with Fanconi anemia, due to receive a stem cell transplant. CDR3 nucleotides: TGTGCCAGCAGTTTAGGTATCCTGGGGGAGCAGTACTTC. Its protein is CASSLGILGEQYF.